Below, 2 T cell receptor beta chains from the same sample are listed, as sequenced in a study of blood T cell repertoires in COVID-19. Clones were sequenced by immunoSEQ multiplex PCR, and TCRdb holds only the in-frame ones, with some missing. This table has nearly 95,000 clones, roughly 87% appearing once. The sequenced material came from peripheral blood. These receptors were collected from an elderly woman with acute or convalescent COVID-19.

In its sample, this clone was seen a few times. The chain uses TRBV19 and TRBJ2-1, with 8 positions matching TRBD1. Unmatched junction bases numbered 3, after V lost 1 base and J lost 4 bases. CDR1 and CDR2 from the germline V gene are LNHDA and SQIVND (reference sequence). The CDR3 is 15 residues long. This chain's CDR3 is CASSIAGGYYNEQFF. The CDR3 DNA sequence: TGTGCCAGTAGTATAGCAGGGGGCTATTACAATGAGCAGTTCTTC.

This chain joins TRBV19 and TRBJ1-5; possible D gene TRBD1, 5 bases. The CDR3 consists of 14 residues. With 2 bases removed from V and 0 bases from J, the gap between germline ends came to 5 bases. Per the germline V gene, CDR1 is LNHDA and CDR2 is SQIVND (reference sequence). This CDR3 is CASSIQGSNQPQHF. Written as DNA, the CDR3 is TGTGCCAGTAGTATACAGGGTAGCAATCAGCCCCAGCATTTT. Full variable domain (outside the CDR3, taken from reference TRBV19 and TRBJ1-5): DGGITQSPKYLFRKEGQNVTLSCEQNLNHDAMYWYRQDPGQGLRLIYYSQIVNDFQKGDIAEGYSVSREKKESFPLTVTSAQKNPTAFYLCASSIQGSNQPQHFGDGTRLSIL.